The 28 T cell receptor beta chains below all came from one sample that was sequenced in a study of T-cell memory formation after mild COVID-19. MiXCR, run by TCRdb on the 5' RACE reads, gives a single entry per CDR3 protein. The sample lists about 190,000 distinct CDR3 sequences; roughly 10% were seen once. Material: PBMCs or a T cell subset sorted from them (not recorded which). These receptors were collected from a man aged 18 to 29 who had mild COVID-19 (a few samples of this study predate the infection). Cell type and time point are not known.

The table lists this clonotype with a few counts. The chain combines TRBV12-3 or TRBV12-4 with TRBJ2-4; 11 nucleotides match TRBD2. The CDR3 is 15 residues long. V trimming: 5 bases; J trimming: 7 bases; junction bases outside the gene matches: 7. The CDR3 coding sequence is TGTGCCAGCAGTCCCCAACTAGCGGGGGTTAACATTCAGTACTTC. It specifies CASSPQLAGVNIQYF.

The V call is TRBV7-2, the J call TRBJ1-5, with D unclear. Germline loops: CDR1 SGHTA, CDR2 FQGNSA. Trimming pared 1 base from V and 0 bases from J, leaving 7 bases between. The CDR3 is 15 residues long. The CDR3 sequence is CASSLEQLSNQPQHF. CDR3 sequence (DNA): TGTGCCAGCAGCTTAGAGCAGCTTAGCAATCAGCCCCAGCATTTT.

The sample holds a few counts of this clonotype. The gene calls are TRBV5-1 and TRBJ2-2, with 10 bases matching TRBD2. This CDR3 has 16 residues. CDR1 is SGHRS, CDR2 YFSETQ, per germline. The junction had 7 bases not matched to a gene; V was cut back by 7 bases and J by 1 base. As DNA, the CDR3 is TGCGCCAGCTCGAGCGGGGGGGCCATGAACACCGGGGAGCTGTTTTTT. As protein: CASSSGGAMNTGELFF.

The CDR3 nucleotides are TGTGCCAGCAGCTTGAGGGGTTCTCGGACAGGGGCCTACGAGCAGTACTTC. Its translation is CASSLRGSRTGAYEQYF. The V gene is TRBV7-2, the J gene TRBJ2-7; 9 positions match TRBD1. There are 17 residues in the CDR3. The germline CDR1 and CDR2 sequences are SGHTA and FQGNSA. V shed 3 bases and J 2 bases; nucleotides not matched to a gene: 11.

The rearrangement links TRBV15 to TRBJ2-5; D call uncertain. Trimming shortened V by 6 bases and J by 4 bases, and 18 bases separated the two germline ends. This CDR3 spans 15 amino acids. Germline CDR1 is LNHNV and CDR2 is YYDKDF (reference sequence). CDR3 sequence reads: CATSQAPEEVETQYF. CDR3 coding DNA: TGTGCCACCAGTCAAGCCCCCGAAGAGGTAGAGACCCAGTACTTC.

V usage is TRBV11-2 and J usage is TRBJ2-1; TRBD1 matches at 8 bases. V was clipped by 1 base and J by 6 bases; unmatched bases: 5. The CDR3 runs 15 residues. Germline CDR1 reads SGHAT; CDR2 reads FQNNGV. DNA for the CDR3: TGTGCCAGCAGCTTAGCGACAGGGGTAGGCAATGAGCAGTTCTTC. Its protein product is CASSLATGVGNEQFF.

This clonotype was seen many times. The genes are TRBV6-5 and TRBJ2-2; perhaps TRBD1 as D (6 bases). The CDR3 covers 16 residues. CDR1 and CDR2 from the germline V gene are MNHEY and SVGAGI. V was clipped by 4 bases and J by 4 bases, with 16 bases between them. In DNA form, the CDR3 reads TGTGCCAGCAGTTTACCACAGGGTCGGTCCACCGGGGAGCTGTTTTTT. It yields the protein CASSLPQGRSTGELFF.

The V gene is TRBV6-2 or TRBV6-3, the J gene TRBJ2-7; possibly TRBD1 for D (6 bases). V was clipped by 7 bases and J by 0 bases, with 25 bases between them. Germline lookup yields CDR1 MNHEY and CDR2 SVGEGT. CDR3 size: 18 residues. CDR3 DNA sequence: TGTGCCAGCAACCCACAGGGCGGCTCTCTCTTCCACTCCTACGAGCAGTACGTC. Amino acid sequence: CASNPQGGSLFHSYEQYV.

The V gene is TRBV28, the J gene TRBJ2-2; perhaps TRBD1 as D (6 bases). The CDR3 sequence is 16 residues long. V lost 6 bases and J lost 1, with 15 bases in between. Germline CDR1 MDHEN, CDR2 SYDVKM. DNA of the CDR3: TGTGCCAGCAGCAGGGGCTCCTTGTGGAACACCGGGGAGCTGTTTTTT. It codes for CASSRGSLWNTGELFF.

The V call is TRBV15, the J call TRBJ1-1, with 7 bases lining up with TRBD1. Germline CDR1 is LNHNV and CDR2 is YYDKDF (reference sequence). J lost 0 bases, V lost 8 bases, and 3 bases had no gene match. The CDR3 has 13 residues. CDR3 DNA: TGTGCCACCCGGACAGGACTGAACACTGAAGCTTTCTTT. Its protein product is CATRTGLNTEAFF.

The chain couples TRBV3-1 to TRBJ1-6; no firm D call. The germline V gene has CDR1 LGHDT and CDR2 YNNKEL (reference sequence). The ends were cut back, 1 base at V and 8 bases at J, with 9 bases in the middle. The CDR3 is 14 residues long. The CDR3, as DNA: TGTGCCAGCAGCCAAGCCAGTGTGGATTCACCCCTCCACTTT. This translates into CASSQASVDSPLHF.

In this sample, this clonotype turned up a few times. The CDR3 DNA is TGTGCCAGCAGCGTACTGCCAGCCGGGACAGGGGAGGGCTACACCTTC. Protein: CASSVLPAGTGEGYTF. This rearrangement joins TRBV9 to TRBJ1-2; the match to TRBD1 covers 10 bases. Germline CDR1 reads SGDLS; CDR2 reads YYNGEE. V shed 1 base and J 8 bases; nucleotides not matched to a gene: 11. This CDR3 spans 16 amino acids.

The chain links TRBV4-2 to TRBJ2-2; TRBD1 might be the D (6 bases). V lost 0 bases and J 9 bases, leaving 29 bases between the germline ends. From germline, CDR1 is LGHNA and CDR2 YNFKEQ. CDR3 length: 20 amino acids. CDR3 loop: CASSQDMAQGRTDAARELFF. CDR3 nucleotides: TGTGCCAGCAGCCAAGATATGGCTCAGGGGCGGACAGATGCGGCCCGGGAGCTGTTTTTT.

The CDR3 DNA follows: TGTGCCAGCAGCTTACACGGCGGGGTGAACACCGGGGAGCTGTTTTTT. Translated, it gives CASSLHGGVNTGELFF. V gene TRBV7-2 combines with J gene TRBJ2-2, with D tentatively TRBD2 (6 bases). Germline assignment: CDR1 SGHTA and CDR2 FQGNSA. The CDR3 consists of 16 residues. Trimming took off 2 bases at V and 1 base at J, with 11 bases between the two ends.

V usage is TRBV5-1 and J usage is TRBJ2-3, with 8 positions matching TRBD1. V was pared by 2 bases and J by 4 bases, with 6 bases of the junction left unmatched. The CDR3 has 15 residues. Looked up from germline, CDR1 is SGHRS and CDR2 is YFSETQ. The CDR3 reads CASSLNRGESDTQYF. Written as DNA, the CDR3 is TGCGCCAGCAGCTTAAACAGGGGGGAGTCAGATACGCAGTATTTT.

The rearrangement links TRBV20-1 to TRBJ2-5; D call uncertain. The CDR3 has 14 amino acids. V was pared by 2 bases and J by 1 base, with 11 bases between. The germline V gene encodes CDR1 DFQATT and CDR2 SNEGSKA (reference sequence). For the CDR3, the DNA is TGCAGTGCTAGATCTCCCTTTGCCCAAGAGACCCAGTACTTC. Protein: CSARSPFAQETQYF.

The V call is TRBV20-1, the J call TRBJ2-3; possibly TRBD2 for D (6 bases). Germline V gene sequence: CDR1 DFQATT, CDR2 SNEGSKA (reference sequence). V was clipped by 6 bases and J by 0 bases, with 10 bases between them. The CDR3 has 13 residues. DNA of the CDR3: TGCAGTGCCACGGGACTCAGCACAGATACGCAGTATTTT. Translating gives CSATGLSTDTQYF.

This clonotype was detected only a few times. CDR3 nucleotide sequence: TGCGCCAGCAGCCAAGATAGGTACTTCACCTCGGGAGCTTTCTTT. It yields the protein CASSQDRYFTSGAFF. V gene TRBV4-3 combines with J gene TRBJ1-1; D gene ambiguous. Germline CDR1 LGHNA, CDR2 YSLEER. The CDR3 runs 15 residues. With 0 bases removed from V and 10 bases from J, the gap between germline ends came to 18 bases.

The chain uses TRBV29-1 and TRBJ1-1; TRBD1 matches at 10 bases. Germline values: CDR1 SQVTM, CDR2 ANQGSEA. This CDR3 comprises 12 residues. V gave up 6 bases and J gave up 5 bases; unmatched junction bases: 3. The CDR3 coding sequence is TGCAGCGTGCTGGACAGGGGGACTGAAGCTTTCTTT. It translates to CSVLDRGTEAFF.

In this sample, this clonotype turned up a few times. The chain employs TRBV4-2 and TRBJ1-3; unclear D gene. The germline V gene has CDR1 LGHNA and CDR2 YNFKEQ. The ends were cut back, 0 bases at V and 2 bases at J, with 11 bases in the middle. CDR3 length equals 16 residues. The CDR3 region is CASSQDVGSAGNTIYF. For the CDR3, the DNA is TGTGCCAGCAGCCAAGATGTCGGCTCGGCTGGAAACACCATATATTTT.

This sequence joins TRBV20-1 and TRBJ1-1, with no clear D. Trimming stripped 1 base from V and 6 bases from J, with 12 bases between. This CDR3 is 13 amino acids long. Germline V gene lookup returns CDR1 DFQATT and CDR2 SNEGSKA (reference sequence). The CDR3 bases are TGCAGTGCTAGAGCCCTAGGTGACGCTGAAGCTTTCTTT. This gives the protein CSARALGDAEAFF.

CDR3 in DNA: TGCAGTGCTAGAGGGACTAGCGGGGACACAGATACGCAGTATTTT. This translates into CSARGTSGDTDTQYF. The chain carries TRBV20-1 and TRBJ2-3; 12 bases are shared with TRBD2. The CDR3 runs to 15 residues. V trimming: 1 base; J trimming: 2 bases; junction bases outside the gene matches: 1. Germline values: CDR1 DFQATT, CDR2 SNEGSKA (reference sequence).

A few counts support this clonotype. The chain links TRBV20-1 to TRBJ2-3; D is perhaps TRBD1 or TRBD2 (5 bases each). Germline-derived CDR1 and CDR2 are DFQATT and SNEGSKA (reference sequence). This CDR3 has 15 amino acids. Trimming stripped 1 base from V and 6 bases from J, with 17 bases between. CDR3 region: CSARVPLGRGDTQYF. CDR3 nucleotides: TGCAGTGCTAGAGTTCCCCTGGGGCGCGGGGATACGCAGTATTTT.

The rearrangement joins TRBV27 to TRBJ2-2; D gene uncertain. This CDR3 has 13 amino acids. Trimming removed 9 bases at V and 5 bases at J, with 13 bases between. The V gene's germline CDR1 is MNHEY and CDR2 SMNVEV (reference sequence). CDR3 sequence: CASKNRETGELFF. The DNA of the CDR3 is TGTGCCAGTAAAAACCGAGAAACCGGGGAGCTGTTTTTT.

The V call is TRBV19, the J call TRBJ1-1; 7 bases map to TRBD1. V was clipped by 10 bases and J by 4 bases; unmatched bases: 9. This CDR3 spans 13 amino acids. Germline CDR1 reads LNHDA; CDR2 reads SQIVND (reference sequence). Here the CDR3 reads CATRRQGGTEAFF. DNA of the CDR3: TGTGCCACCCGAAGACAGGGAGGCACTGAAGCTTTCTTT.

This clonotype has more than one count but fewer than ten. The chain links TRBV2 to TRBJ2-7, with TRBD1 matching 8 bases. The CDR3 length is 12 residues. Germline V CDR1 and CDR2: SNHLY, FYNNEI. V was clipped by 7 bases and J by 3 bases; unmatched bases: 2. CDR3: CASNGQGYEQYF. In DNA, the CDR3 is TGTGCCAGCAATGGACAGGGCTACGAGCAGTACTTC.

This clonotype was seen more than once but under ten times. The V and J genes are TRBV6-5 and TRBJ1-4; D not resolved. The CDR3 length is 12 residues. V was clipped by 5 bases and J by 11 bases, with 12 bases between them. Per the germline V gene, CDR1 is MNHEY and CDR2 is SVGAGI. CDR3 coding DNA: TGTGCCAGCAGTGATCTTGCCTCGAAACTGTTTTTT. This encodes CASSDLASKLFF.

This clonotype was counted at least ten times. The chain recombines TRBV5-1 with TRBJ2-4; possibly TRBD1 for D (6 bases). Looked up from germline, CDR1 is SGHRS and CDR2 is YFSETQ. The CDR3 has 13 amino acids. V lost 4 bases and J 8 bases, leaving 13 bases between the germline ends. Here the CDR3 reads CASSAPGADIQYF. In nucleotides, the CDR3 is TGCGCCAGCAGCGCCCCAGGGGCGGACATTCAGTACTTC.